This T cell receptor beta chain was identified in a study of shared clonotypes between healthy human individuals. Whole-study findings and limits: Though the depth was large, rarefaction showed that sorted-subset sequencing was incomplete. Depth of sequencing was expected to influence donor clonotype sharing. Larger estimated richness was generally seen in naive subsets than in memory subsets.

Naive CD8 cells, CD45RO-negative and positively selected for CCR7, excluded terminally differentiated effector memory CD45RA+ cells. Sequencing was performed with immunoSEQ multiplex PCR; in TCRdb, only in-frame clones are kept and a portion is missing. The sample comprises about 2.2 million clones, just over 90% of which are singletons, and around 1.7% rests with the top ten. This clone was seen a few times. Its antigen is currently unknown. The sequence came from a man between 18 and 29 years old in good health. Some clones in this sample may be carry-over from other donors' samples. The material sequenced was naive CD8+ T cells from PBMCs.

This CDR3 reads CASSEGIANYGYTF. CDR3 DNA sequence: TGTGCCAGCAGTGAAGGGATAGCTAACTATGGCTACACCTTC. V and J are TRBV2 and TRBJ1-2; D call uncertain. V was trimmed by 1 base and J by 0 bases, leaving 6 bases between them. The germline V gene has CDR1 SNHLY and CDR2 FYNNEI. The CDR3 totals 14 residues.